These T cell receptor beta chains were read from a single sample in a study of blood T cell repertoires in COVID-19. Repertoires were generated with immunoSEQ multiplex PCR, while TCRdb's copy carries only in-frame clones and drops some. The data show a few hundred thousand clones, more than 85% seen once. Source material: PBMCs or T cells enriched from blood (not recorded which). Source of these receptors: a woman between 25 and 40 years old who had recovered from COVID-19. CDR3s include the opening cysteine and the closing phenylalanine or tryptophan. The D gene is left open where the match is weak. Clone size is shown for a subset of rows, as once, few, many or a class of expanded clone.

abundance: few; j_gene: TRBJ2-2; v_gene: TRBV4-2; d_gene: TRBD2; CDR3nt: TGTGCCAGCAGCCACCCATGGCGGGGGGCCGGGGAGCTGTTTTTT; CDR3aa: CASSHPWRGAGELFF
abundance: once; j_gene: TRBJ1-1; v_gene: TRBV29-1; d_gene: NA; CDR3nt: TGCAGCGCTACGGGACACATGAACACTGAAGCTTTCTTT; CDR3aa: CSATGHMNTEAFF
abundance: NA; j_gene: TRBJ2-3; v_gene: TRBV11-2; d_gene: NA; CDR3nt: TGTGCCAGCAGCTTAGACTTAAGCACAGATACGCAGTATTTT; CDR3aa: CASSLDLSTDTQYF
abundance: NA; j_gene: TRBJ1-2; v_gene: TRBV10-1; d_gene: NA; CDR3nt: TGCGCCAGCGCGTGGGGCAGACTTAAGAACTATGGCTACACCTTC; CDR3aa: CASAWGRLKNYGYTF
abundance: NA; j_gene: TRBJ1-5; v_gene: TRBV19; d_gene: TRBD1; CDR3nt: TGTGCCACTAGGGGGCAGTTTGACCAGCCCCAGCATTTT; CDR3aa: CATRGQFDQPQHF
abundance: NA; j_gene: TRBJ2-7; v_gene: TRBV5-1; d_gene: NA; CDR3nt: TGCGCCAGCAGCTTCAGGCAGGGTCCCACGGGCGAGCAGTACTTC; CDR3aa: CASSFRQGPTGEQYF
abundance: once; j_gene: TRBJ2-1; v_gene: TRBV9; d_gene: TRBD2; CDR3nt: TGTGCCAGCGCACTAGCGGTAAGCTCCTACAATGAGCAGTTCTTC; CDR3aa: CASALAVSSYNEQFF
abundance: NA; j_gene: TRBJ1-1; v_gene: TRBV3-1/TRBV3-2; d_gene: NA; CDR3nt: TGTGCCAGCAGCCAAGAAAGCCAGGGGAACACTGAAGCTTTCTTT; CDR3aa: CASSQESQGNTEAFF
abundance: NA; j_gene: TRBJ2-1; v_gene: TRBV24-1; d_gene: NA; CDR3nt: TGTGCCACCAGTGGAGTAGCGGACAATGAGCAGTTCTTC; CDR3aa: CATSGVADNEQFF
abundance: NA; j_gene: TRBJ2-7; v_gene: TRBV28; d_gene: TRBD1; CDR3nt: TGTGCCAGCAGGCCAGGACAGGGGGGCGAGCAGTACTTC; CDR3aa: CASRPGQGGEQYF
abundance: NA; j_gene: TRBJ1-5; v_gene: TRBV7-7; d_gene: NA; CDR3nt: TGTGCTAGCAGCGTAGACAGGAATCAGCCCCAGCATTTT; CDR3aa: CASSVDRNQPQHF
abundance: NA; j_gene: TRBJ2-2; v_gene: TRBV28; d_gene: TRBD1; CDR3nt: TGTGCCAGCAGTTTATTGCCTCGAGGGGGCAAGGAATACACCGGGGAGCTGTTTTTT; CDR3aa: CASSLLPRGGKEYTGELFF
abundance: NA; j_gene: TRBJ2-7; v_gene: TRBV2; d_gene: TRBD1; CDR3nt: TGTGCCAGCAGTGAGAACAGGGGAGCCCTCTACGAGCAGTACTTC; CDR3aa: CASSENRGALYEQYF
abundance: NA; j_gene: TRBJ1-3; v_gene: TRBV6-6; d_gene: TRBD1; CDR3nt: TGTGCCAGCAGTCAATGGACAGGATCCATGGGGAACACCATATATTTT; CDR3aa: CASSQWTGSMGNTIYF
abundance: NA; j_gene: TRBJ2-3; v_gene: TRBV10-2; d_gene: TRBD2; CDR3nt: TGCGCCAGCAGTTCGGGACTAGCGGGAGGGGCTAGCACAGATACGCAGTATTTT; CDR3aa: CASSSGLAGGASTDTQYF
abundance: NA; j_gene: TRBJ2-7; v_gene: TRBV5-4; d_gene: NA; CDR3nt: TGTGCCAGCAGCTTGGGGCGGGACAGATACGAGCAGTACTTC; CDR3aa: CASSLGRDRYEQYF
abundance: NA; j_gene: TRBJ2-5; v_gene: TRBV19; d_gene: NA; CDR3nt: TGTGCCAGTAGTATAGAGGGAACTAGTGGCGAGACCCAGTACTTC; CDR3aa: CASSIEGTSGETQYF